The next 10 T cell receptor beta chains were all read from a single sample in a study of tumor-infiltrating lymphocytes in oesophageal squamous cell carcinoma. TCRdb processed the PCR reads anew with MiXCR; each CDR3 protein has one entry. The repertoire holds about 15,000 distinct CDR3 sequences, with roughly half as singletons. Material: blood. The receptor set was obtained from a male donor with esophageal squamous cell carcinoma.

On this clonotype: Without the conserved terminal phenylalanine or tryptophan, this CDR3 likely stems from a read error. Because the CDR3's place on the DNA is in doubt, the DNA is left out and the CDR3 is given as listed by TCRdb. The rearrangement joins TRBV12-3 or TRBV12-4 to TRBJ2-3; the listed D gene, TRBD2, was not tested against the DNA. With termini counted, the CDR3 has 15 amino acids. The CDR3 sequence is CASSLGLFNEQFFGP.

In this sample, this clonotype turned up many times. The gene calls are TRBV11-3 and TRBJ2-3, with 14 bases identical to TRBD2. The V gene's germline CDR1 is SGHNT and CDR2 YENEEA. V trimming: 4 bases; J trimming: 1 base; junction bases outside the gene matches: 7. The CDR3 is made up of 18 amino acids. The CDR3 coding sequence is TGTGCCAGCAGCTCCGGGACTAGCGGGAGATGGGGCACAGATACGCAGTATTTT. Translation: CASSSGTSGRWGTDTQYF.

V gene TRBV7-2 combines with J gene TRBJ2-5; D is ambiguous. The DNA end is a closer match to TRBJ2-7, so the J assignment may be wrong. From germline, CDR1 is SGHTA and CDR2 FQGNSA. The CDR3 is 13 residues long. This CDR3 reads CASSSNPNYEQYF. CDR3 coding DNA: TGTGCCAGCAGCTCGAACCCCAACTACGAGCAGTACTTC.

This clonotype was detected many times. This chain joins TRBV7-2 and TRBJ2-1; 10 bases match TRBD2. The ends lost 5 bases at V and 5 bases at J; junction bases unmatched: 6. The CDR3 is made up of 15 amino acids. The germline V gene encodes CDR1 SGHTA and CDR2 FQGNSA. The CDR3: CASSVTSGVNNEQFF. CDR3 DNA sequence: TGTGCCAGCAGCGTCACTAGCGGGGTTAACAATGAGCAGTTCTTC.

This chain links TRBV2 with TRBJ2-3; D is possibly TRBD1 (6 bases). The J call is uncertain, as TRBJ2-1 better fits the DNA end. Germline V CDR1 and CDR2: SNHLY, FYNNEI. The CDR3 spans 15 residues. The CDR3 sequence: CASRATGSPNNEQFF. The CDR3 DNA is TGTGCCAGCAGGGCTACAGGGTCCCCGAACAATGAGCAGTTCTTC.

V is TRBV6-5 and J is TRBJ2-2, with D possibly matching TRBD1 (6 bases). V was cut by 5 bases and J by 4 bases, with 17 bases left in between. Looked up from germline, CDR1 is MNHEY and CDR2 is SVGAGI. The CDR3 length is 16 residues. The CDR3 reads CASSEAPGVATGELFF. The CDR3 DNA is TGTGCCAGCAGTGAAGCTCCAGGGGTTGCCACCGGGGAGCTGTTTTTT.

This clonotype was counted at least ten times. This chain uses TRBV5-4 with TRBJ2-5, with no clear D. Germline V CDR1 and CDR2: SGHNT, YYREEE (reference sequence). Trimming pared 4 bases from V and 5 bases from J, leaving 9 bases between. CDR3 length equals 12 residues. In DNA form, the CDR3 reads TGTGCCAGCAGCCAGATGGGGGAGACCCAGTACTTC. Translation: CASSQMGETQYF.

This clonotype was seen only a few times. In DNA form, the CDR3 reads TGTGCCAGCAGCCCAGCCTACGAGCAGTACTTC. It translates to CASSPAYEQYF. The V and J genes are TRBV7-2 and TRBJ2-7; no clear D. This CDR3 comprises 11 residues. Germline loops: CDR1 SGHTA, CDR2 FQGNSA. Trimming pared 5 bases from V and 2 bases from J, leaving 4 bases between.

At least ten counts were recorded for this clonotype. The CDR3 coding sequence is TGTGCCAAGGTCAAAGGTAAACTGAGCGGGAGAATCCGCCAAGAGACCCAGTACTTC. Amino acids: CAKVKGKLSGRIRQETQYF. This chain joins TRBV19 and TRBJ2-5; 8 bases are a match to TRBD2. The V and J ends lost 10 bases and 1 base, in that order; junction bases with no gene match: 23. CDR1 is LNHDA, CDR2 SQIVND, per germline (reference sequence). CDR3 length equals 19 residues.

The chain recombines TRBV11-3 with TRBJ2-2; D might be TRBD1 or TRBD2, each matching 5 bases. Germline values: CDR1 SGHNT, CDR2 YENEEA. V was pared by 5 bases and J by 4 bases, with 14 bases between. The CDR3 is 15 residues long. The CDR3 region is CASSRVGAGTGELFF. The CDR3 bases are TGTGCCAGCAGCCGGGTCGGGGCGGGCACCGGGGAGCTGTTTTTT.